One sample yielded the 3 T cell receptor beta chains listed below, sequenced in a study of regulatory T cells in long-lasting Graves disease. As for time point: persistent/refractory GD, antithyroid drugs over 5 years with positive TRAb. From PBMCs, RNA was extracted and then used to make the TCR library. Investigators prepared the TCR beta libraries by applying iRepertoire HTBI primers and Arm-PCR of CDR3 regions. In TCRdb, the multiplex PCR reads were re-called with MiXCR into one record per CDR3 protein. The data hold 400,000 to 500,000 distinct CDR3 sequences, with 20% to 25% observed a single time. Sample: peripheral blood mononuclear cells (PBMCs), taken when the disease was refractory, from a patient treated with antithyroid drugs. The origin of the receptors is a female donor with Graves disease.

This clonotype was detected only a few times. This chain uses TRBV7-8 with TRBJ2-7; D perhaps matches TRBD2 (6 bases). The V and J ends lost 4 bases and 2 bases respectively, with 15 bases between them. This CDR3 region has 15 residues. CDR1 is SGHVS, CDR2 FQNEAQ, per germline. This CDR3 is CASSWAEGEAYEQYF. CDR3 nucleotide sequence: TGTGCCAGCAGCTGGGCGGAGGGAGAAGCCTACGAGCAGTACTTC. Complete variable domain (other parts from reference TRBV7-8 and TRBJ2-7): GAGVSQSPRYKVAKRGQDVALRCDPISGHVSLFWYQQALGQGPEFLTYFQNEAQLDKSGLPSDRFFAERPEGSVSTLKIQRTQQEDSAVYLCASSWAEGEAYEQYFGPGTRLTVT.

This clonotype was seen a few times. CDR3 DNA: TGTGCCAGCAGCCCGACCTTAAGGGAAAAACTGTTTTTT. Translation: CASSPTLREKLFF. The chain combines TRBV7-8 with TRBJ1-4, with D unresolved. V lost 5 bases and J lost 8, with 12 bases in between. Germline CDR1 is SGHVS and CDR2 is FQNEAQ. There are 13 residues in the CDR3.

This clonotype was counted at least ten times. J is TRBJ2-7 and V is TRBV7-9; the match to TRBD1 covers 11 bases. The CDR3 contains 14 residues. Germline assignment: CDR1 SEHNR and CDR2 FQNEAQ (reference sequence). V was pared by 5 bases and J by 12 bases, with 12 bases of the junction left unmatched. Written as DNA, the CDR3 is TGTGCCAGCAGCCCCCCGGGACAGGGGGTTGTTCGGTACTTC. It is translated as CASSPPGQGVVRYF.